What follows are 31 T cell receptor beta chains derived from one specimen sequenced in a study of blood T cell repertoires in COVID-19. Using immunoSEQ multiplex PCR, the repertoire was profiled, and TCRdb retains in-frame clones only, with some absent. The table includes 95,000 to 100,000 clones, over 80% detected once. The sequenced sample was peripheral blood. The receptors stem from a man between 45 and 60 years old with active COVID-19.

The chain joins TRBV6-5 to TRBJ1-6; possibly TRBD1 for D (6 bases). V gave up 4 bases and J gave up 3 bases, with 10 bases separating them. CDR3 length: 15 amino acids. Germline V gives CDR1 MNHEY, CDR2 SVGAGI. CDR3: CASSSGRGYNSPLHF. The CDR3 DNA reads TGTGCCAGCAGTTCGGGCAGGGGCTATAATTCACCCCTCCACTTT.

V is TRBV15 and J is TRBJ1-6; weak D call: TRBD1 (6 bases). Germline CDR1 LNHNV, CDR2 YYDKDF (reference sequence). Between the trimmed V and J ends, which lost 1 base and 6 bases, there was a span of 13 bases. CDR3 length: 16 residues. DNA of the CDR3: TGTGCCACCAGCAGAGTAGGGGGGGGCACTAATTCACCCCTCCACTTT. Translating it yields CATSRVGGGTNSPLHF.

CDR3 loop: CASSESGRAANEQFF. The CDR3 DNA follows: TGTGCCAGCAGCGAAAGCGGGAGGGCCGCCAATGAGCAGTTCTTC. The chain combines TRBV9 with TRBJ2-1; 10 nucleotides agree with TRBD2. V was clipped by 3 bases and J by 6 bases; unmatched bases: 6. Per germline, CDR1 SGDLS and CDR2 YYNGEE. The CDR3 is made up of 15 amino acids.

The count of this clone is one. The J gene is TRBJ1-1, the V gene TRBV11-1; TRBD1 is a possible D gene (6 bases). Trimming removed 5 bases at V and 2 bases at J, with 12 bases between. This CDR3 has 14 amino acids. Germline V lookup: CDR1 SGHAT, CDR2 FQDESV (reference sequence). CDR3: CASSQGQYNTEAFF. The CDR3 DNA is TGTGCCAGCAGCCAAGGACAGTATAACACTGAAGCTTTCTTT.

Only one count was recorded for this clone. V usage is TRBV6-2 or TRBV6-3 and J usage is TRBJ2-7; D call uncertain. In germline, CDR1 is MNHEY, CDR2 SVGEGT. Trimming cost V 4 bases and J 2 bases, with 9 bases left between them. The CDR3 extends over 13 amino acids. CDR3 residues: CASSSHTPYEQYF. DNA of the CDR3: TGTGCCAGCAGTTCCCACACCCCCTACGAGCAGTACTTC.

This rearrangement joins TRBV27 to TRBJ2-7, with 9 nucleotides matching TRBD1. In germline, CDR1 is MNHEY, CDR2 SMNVEV (reference sequence). The CDR3 length is 14 residues. The ends lost 6 bases at V and 4 bases at J; junction bases unmatched: 7. CDR3 protein: CASRSGTGPYEQYF. The CDR3 DNA follows: TGTGCCAGCAGATCCGGGACAGGGCCATACGAGCAGTACTTC.

V is TRBV5-4 and J is TRBJ2-3, with TRBD2 matching 8 bases. The CDR3 consists of 16 residues. Germline V gene data show CDR1 as SGHNT and CDR2 as YYREEE (reference sequence). With 3 bases clipped from V and 1 base from J, the junction kept 7 bases outside the gene matches. In DNA, the CDR3 is TGTGCCAGCAGCTGGGGGACTAGTTCGGGCACAGATACGCAGTATTTT. The encoded protein is CASSWGTSSGTDTQYF.

The chain joins TRBV28 to TRBJ1-3, with D maybe TRBD1 (5 bases). The germline gives CDR1 MDHEN, CDR2 SYDVKM. The CDR3 loop spans 18 amino acids. Between the trimmed V and J ends, which lost 2 bases and 4 bases, there was a span of 21 bases. Written as DNA, the CDR3 is TGTGCCAGCAGTTTACTTTCAGTCAGCCGGGGGAACGGAAACACCATATATTTT. Its translation is CASSLLSVSRGNGNTIYF.

The chain uses TRBV29-1 and TRBJ2-2, with D unclear. CDR1 and CDR2 (germline): SQVTM, ANQGSEA. This CDR3 has 12 residues. V was trimmed by 7 bases and J by 4 bases, leaving 10 bases between them. CDR3 protein: CSAPIGTGELFF. The DNA for the CDR3 is TGCAGCGCACCTATTGGCACCGGGGAGCTGTTTTTT.

This chain connects TRBV6-4 to TRBJ2-3; 9 bases agree with TRBD1. J was trimmed by 3 bases and V by 5 bases; bases with no gene match: 3. Per germline, CDR1 MRHNA and CDR2 SNTAGT. The CDR3 spans 14 residues. The DNA for the CDR3 is TGTGCCAGCAGTCCACAGGGGGCTACAGATACGCAGTATTTT. This encodes CASSPQGATDTQYF.

The CDR3 bases are TGTGCCAGCAGCAGTACTAGCGGGAGGCAAGAGACCCAGTACTTC. As protein: CASSSTSGRQETQYF. The chain links TRBV5-4 to TRBJ2-5; 12 bases match TRBD2. This CDR3 comprises 15 residues. Trimming at V came to 4 bases and at J to 2 bases, leaving 3 bases not matched to a gene. The germline V gene has CDR1 SGHNT and CDR2 YYREEE (reference sequence). Looking up the rest from reference TRBV5-4 and TRBJ2-5 gives the full variable domain: ETGVTQSPTHLIKTRGQQVTLRCSSQSGHNTVSWYQQALGQGPQFIFQYYREEENGRGNFPPRFSGLQFPNYSSELNVNALELDDSALYLCASSSTSGRQETQYFGPGTRLLVL.

V usage is TRBV28 and J usage is TRBJ1-2, with 10 bases lining up with TRBD1. The V segment lost 5 bases and the J segment 4 bases; nucleotides outside the gene matches: 10. This CDR3 has 16 residues. Germline CDR1 reads MDHEN; CDR2 reads SYDVKM. CDR3 protein: CASSGGETGGRYGYTF. CDR3 coding DNA: TGTGCCAGCAGTGGAGGAGAGACAGGGGGCCGCTATGGCTACACCTTC.

The chain uses TRBV12-3 or TRBV12-4 and TRBJ2-1, with TRBD2 as a possible D gene (6 bases). V lost 3 bases and J lost 4, with 7 bases in between. The CDR3 runs 13 residues. The CDR3 bases are TGTGCCAGCAGTTTCGGGGGTTACAATGAGCAGTTCTTC. Translation gives CASSFGGYNEQFF.

This clone was observed a handful of times. The rearrangement joins TRBV30 to TRBJ1-5; D call uncertain. Germline V CDR1 and CDR2: GTSNPN, SVGIG (reference sequence). V was trimmed by 2 bases and J by 4 bases, leaving 15 bases between them. CDR3 length: 15 residues. CDR3 region: CAWSSGLISNQPQHF. As DNA, the CDR3 is TGTGCCTGGAGTTCTGGACTGATTTCTAATCAGCCCCAGCATTTT. The full variable domain, completed using reference TRBV30 and TRBJ1-5, is SQTIHQWPATLVQPVGSPLSLECTVEGTSNPNLYWYRQAAGRGLQLLFYSVGIGQISSEVPQNLSASRPQDRQFILSSKKLLLSDSGFYLCAWSSGLISNQPQHFGDGTRLSIL.

The chain couples TRBV5-1 to TRBJ2-7, with 10 bases lining up with TRBD2. The CDR3 covers 15 residues. With 5 bases clipped from V and 5 bases from J, the junction kept 10 bases outside the gene matches. CDR1 is SGHRS, CDR2 YFSETQ, per germline. CDR3 sequence reads: CASSWGGLAGDEQYF. The CDR3 nucleotides read TGCGCCAGCAGTTGGGGTGGGCTAGCGGGAGACGAGCAGTACTTC. Drawing the rest from reference TRBV5-1 and TRBJ2-7, the complete variable domain is KAGVTQTPRYLIKTRGQQVTLSCSPISGHRSVSWYQQTPGQGLQFLFEYFSETQRNKGNFPGRFSGRQFSNSRSEMNVSTLELGDSALYLCASSWGGLAGDEQYFGPGTRLTVT.

This clone is a singleton in its sample. The chain couples TRBV6-1 to TRBJ1-5, with a tentative D call TRBD1 (6 bases). Trimming removed 3 bases at V and 7 bases at J, with 7 bases between. CDR1 and CDR2 (germline): MNHNS, SASEGT. This CDR3 is built from 12 residues. CDR3 residues: CASSDTGQPQHF. The CDR3 nucleotides read TGTGCCAGCAGTGATACAGGGCAGCCCCAGCATTTT.

In its sample, this clone was seen once. The chain combines TRBV5-8 with TRBJ2-3, with D unclear. The V end lost 3 bases, the J end lost 3 bases, and 2 bases lay between the germline ends. The CDR3 is 11 amino acids. CDR1 is SGHTS, CDR2 YDEGEE, per germline. CDR3 nucleotide sequence: TGTGCCAGCAGCTCGACAGATACGCAGTATTTT. Translating gives CASSSTDTQYF.

This clone has only one observation. This rearrangement joins TRBV9 to TRBJ2-2, with D perhaps TRBD2 (6 bases). Trimming pared 0 bases from V and 6 bases from J, leaving 12 bases between. Germline assignment: CDR1 SGDLS and CDR2 YYNGEE. The CDR3 is 15 amino acids. CDR3 residues: CASSVASTSPGELFF. The CDR3 region has the DNA TGTGCCAGCAGCGTAGCCTCTACTAGCCCCGGGGAGCTGTTTTTT.

This clone was seen only once. This chain connects TRBV5-1 to TRBJ1-1; D remains ambiguous. V was shortened by 2 bases and J by 3 bases, with 11 bases between the two germline ends. This CDR3 is 14 amino acids long. CDR1 and CDR2 from the germline V gene are SGHRS and YFSETQ. Here the CDR3 DNA reads TGCGCCAGCAGCTTCCCGGGAAGGGACACTGAAGCTTTCTTT. As protein: CASSFPGRDTEAFF.

V is TRBV28 and J is TRBJ2-6; 8 nucleotides agree with TRBD1. Per the germline V gene, CDR1 is MDHEN and CDR2 is SYDVKM. Trimming removed 4 bases from V and 4 bases from J; junction bases left unmatched: 18. This CDR3 spans 20 amino acids. The CDR3 spells CASSSLRTGTDAAGANVLTF. The CDR3 DNA follows: TGTGCCAGCAGTTCCCTGAGGACAGGGACGGACGCCGCCGGGGCCAACGTCCTGACTTTC.

V usage is TRBV6-5 and J usage is TRBJ1-6; 9 positions agree with TRBD1. Trimming cost V 6 bases and J 2 bases; bases outside gene matches: 2. Germline V lookup: CDR1 MNHEY, CDR2 SVGAGI. This CDR3 is built from 15 residues. The CDR3 loop is CASRDRGAYNSPLHF. As DNA, the CDR3 is TGTGCCAGCAGGGACAGGGGTGCCTATAATTCACCCCTCCACTTT.

The genes are TRBV6-4 and TRBJ1-5, with unresolved D. V was clipped by 6 bases and J by 0 bases, with 9 bases between them. This CDR3 has 14 residues. The V gene's germline CDR1 is MRHNA and CDR2 SNTAGT. DNA for the CDR3: TGTGCCAGCAGCCCCGTTTATAGCAATCAGCCCCAGCATTTT. Protein sequence: CASSPVYSNQPQHF.

The V call is TRBV27, the J call TRBJ1-5, with TRBD1 identical over 9 bases. CDR3 length: 17 amino acids. V trimming: 6 bases; J trimming: 7 bases; junction bases outside the gene matches: 16. Germline V gives CDR1 MNHEY, CDR2 SMNVEV (reference sequence). Here the CDR3 reads CASSLLPMTGGGQPQHF. The CDR3 DNA sequence: TGTGCCAGCAGCCTTCTTCCTATGACAGGGGGAGGGCAGCCCCAGCATTTT.

V usage is TRBV2 and J usage is TRBJ2-1; a weak D match, TRBD1 (5 bases). V was trimmed by 0 bases and J by 6 bases, leaving 9 bases between them. Germline V gives CDR1 SNHLY, CDR2 FYNNEI. This CDR3 is 14 amino acids long. The CDR3 here is CASSEALQGNEQFF. For the CDR3, the DNA is TGTGCCAGCAGTGAAGCGCTTCAGGGCAATGAGCAGTTCTTC.

The V and J genes are TRBV27 and TRBJ2-7; tentative D call: TRBD2 (6 bases). The CDR3 spans 15 residues. Germline V lookup: CDR1 MNHEY, CDR2 SMNVEV (reference sequence). V lost 2 bases and J lost 2, with 13 bases in between. The chain's CDR3 is CASSLNPRGPYEQYF. CDR3 DNA sequence: TGTGCCAGCAGTTTAAACCCGCGGGGTCCCTACGAGCAGTACTTC.

The chain employs TRBV6-2 or TRBV6-3 and TRBJ2-1; TRBD1 aligns across 7 bases. The trim removed 2 bases at V and 7 bases at J, leaving 5 bases unmatched. The CDR3 covers 14 residues. Germline values: CDR1 MNHEY, CDR2 SVGEGT. The CDR3 nucleotides are TGTGCCAGCAGTTACCGACAGGGTCTTAATGAGCAGTTCTTC. It encodes CASSYRQGLNEQFF.

The chain joins TRBV3-1 (or the pseudogene TRBV3-2) to TRBJ2-7, with 10 bases lining up with TRBD2. The CDR3 covers 15 residues. Germline V gives CDR1 LGHDT, CDR2 YNNKEL (reference sequence). Trimming removed 1 base from V and 4 bases from J; junction bases left unmatched: 4. The CDR3 sequence: CASSQAGLARYEQYF. DNA for the CDR3: TGTGCCAGCAGCCAAGCGGGACTAGCGAGATACGAGCAGTACTTC.

The CDR3 protein is CSVVTGQETQYF. In DNA, the CDR3 is TGCAGCGTTGTCACAGGGCAAGAGACCCAGTACTTC. The gene calls are TRBV29-1 and TRBJ2-5; tentative D call: TRBD1 (6 bases). Per the germline V gene, CDR1 is SQVTM and CDR2 is ANQGSEA. This CDR3 contains 12 residues. V dropped 4 bases and J dropped 2 bases, with 8 bases sitting between them.

J is TRBJ1-2 and V is TRBV21-1; TRBD1, the table's D call, lacks a check against the DNA. TRBV21-1 is given as a pseudogene. The CDR3 sequence is 11 residues long. In nucleotides, the CDR3 is TGTGCCAGCAGCAAAGAGACAAAAAAGTGCTTC. This sequence encodes CASSKETKKCF.

The chain is built from TRBV28 and TRBJ2-3, with D possibly being TRBD1 (6 bases). The germline V gene has CDR1 MDHEN and CDR2 SYDVKM. The CDR3 extends over 14 amino acids. The V end lost 10 bases, the J end lost 3 bases, and 17 bases lay between the germline ends. CDR3 loop: CATAPGTNTDTQYF. The CDR3 DNA reads as TGTGCCACCGCACCCGGGACAAATACAGATACGCAGTATTTT. The variable domain in full, with the rest retrieved from reference TRBV28 and TRBJ2-3, is DVKVTQSSRYLVKRTGEKVFLECVQDMDHENMFWYRQDPGLGLRLIYFSYDVKMKEKGDIPEGYSVSREKKERFSLILESASTNQTSMYLCATAPGTNTDTQYFGPGTRLTVL.

V usage is TRBV11-2 and J usage is TRBJ2-7; TRBD2 agrees at 7 bases. The germline CDR1 and CDR2 sequences are SGHAT and FQNNGV. Trimming removed 5 bases from V and 3 bases from J; junction bases left unmatched: 7. The CDR3 length is 14 residues. The CDR3 loop is CASSPGLGVYEQYF. The CDR3 nucleotides are TGTGCCAGCAGCCCTGGACTAGGAGTCTACGAGCAGTACTTC.